These T cell receptor beta chains were read from a single sample in a study of blood T cells in healthy people across ages. TCRdb fed the 5' RACE reads into MiXCR, producing one record per CDR3 protein. The data contain around 1,000,000 distinct CDR3 sequences, under 30% of them singletons. The same specimen was also included in a second study, on T cells of mothers and their children.

The material sequenced was blood. These receptors originate from a girl aged 2 to 9 in good health. Each CDR3 is given with its conserved first and last residue. Fields, in order: J gene, V gene, clone size, CDR3 length, D gene, CDR3 protein, CDR3 DNA. D genes are given only for firm matches. Some rows have no size entry. The others give once, few or many, or a class for an expanded clone.

>TRBJ1-2|TRBV15|few|11|-
CAITGGYGYTF
TGTGCCATCACTGGGGGCTATGGCTACACCTTC
>TRBJ2-2|TRBV20-1|-|14|-
CSAPGPMNTGELFF
TGCAGTGCCCCGGGACCCATGAACACCGGGGAGCTGTTTTTT
>TRBJ1-1|TRBV12-3/TRBV12-4|few|14|-
CASSDDEVDTEAFF
TGTGCCAGCAGTGACGACGAGGTGGACACTGAAGCTTTCTTT
>TRBJ2-7|TRBV19|-|12|-
CASVGATYEQYF
TGTGCCAGTGTCGGCGCTACATACGAGCAGTACTTC
>TRBJ1-1|TRBV29-1|once|11|-
CSVAGDLEAFF
TGCAGCGTTGCAGGGGATCTTGAAGCTTTCTTT
>TRBJ2-5|TRBV18|few|15|-
CASSPPLAPGETQYF
TGTGCCAGCTCACCGCCTCTGGCCCCCGGGGAGACCCAGTACTTC
>TRBJ2-7|TRBV11-2|few|17|TRBD2
CASSLGLAGGTDYEQYF
TGTGCCAGCAGCCTCGGACTAGCGGGAGGGACTGACTACGAGCAGTACTTC
>TRBJ2-7|TRBV5-1|-|14|-
CASSLYWTSYEQYF
TGCGCCAGCAGCTTGTACTGGACCTCCTACGAGCAGTACTTC
>TRBJ2-1|TRBV20-1|-|15|TRBD2
CSARLAGGSYNEQFF
TGCAGTGCTAGACTAGCGGGAGGGTCCTACAATGAGCAGTTCTTC
>TRBJ2-1|TRBV9|-|13|-
CASSPPLGHEQFF
TGTGCCAGCAGCCCCCCCCTGGGCCATGAGCAGTTCTTC
>TRBJ1-6|TRBV28|few|15|-
CASSLDPQGLSPLHF
TGTGCCAGCAGTTTAGACCCTCAGGGATTGTCACCCCTCCACTTT
>TRBJ2-5|TRBV2|few|14|-
CASSYRGAGETQYF
TGTGCCAGCAGTTACAGGGGTGCGGGGGAGACCCAGTACTTC
>TRBJ2-1|TRBV20-1|-|12|-
CSGRGSKHEQFF
TGCAGCGGTCGCGGGTCGAAGCATGAGCAGTTCTTC
>TRBJ1-3|TRBV11-2|-|14|-
CASTPGGAGKTIYF
TGTGCCAGCACCCCGGGAGGGGCTGGAAAGACCATATATTTT
>TRBJ2-3|TRBV6-4|few|14|TRBD2
CASSDAGAGDTQYF
TGTGCCAGCAGTGATGCGGGAGCGGGAGATACGCAGTATTTT
>TRBJ2-7|TRBV13|few|15|-
CASSLAGGLYDEQYF
TGTGCCAGCAGCTTAGCTGGGGGGTTGTACGACGAGCAGTACTTC